This T cell receptor beta chain is drawn from a study of OX40 agonist ivuxolimab in advanced cancers. Some clones are missing from TCRdb's copy, which holds only in-frame ones; the method was immunoSEQ multiplex PCR. Of some 72,000 clones detected, about 92% appear once; the ten largest clones hold approximately 0.48%. Germline V gene data show CDR1 as MNHEY and CDR2 as SVGAGI. Trimming removed 1 base at V and 6 bases at J, with 11 bases between. The CDR3 is made up of 14 amino acids. The V gene is TRBV6-5, the J gene TRBJ2-3, with a weak D call TRBD1 (5 bases). The material sequenced was CD4+ or CD8+ T cells sorted from blood, taken in a trial of the OX40 agonist ivuxolimab. This TCR derives from an adult with an advanced solid tumor such as melanoma, head and neck, liver or kidney cancer. In DNA, the CDR3 is TGTGCCAGCAGTTACTTAGGACACAGGGATACGCAGTATTTT. Translating gives CASSYLGHRDTQYF.